These T cell receptor beta chains were read from a single sample in a study of cytomegalovirus exposure and HLA in healthy donors. Profiled with immunoSEQ multiplex PCR; TCRdb holds only in-frame clones, not every one. The sample contains over 150,000 clones, 60% to 85% of which appear only once. Sample: PBMCs. Every receptor here comes from a woman between 50 and 59 years old in good health and CMV-seropositive. Both conserved end residues are part of each CDR3. The D gene is left open where the match is weak. A row's size may be missing; if present it is once, few, many or a size class.

CDR3	DNA	J	D	size	V
CSAAGQGSYNEQFF	TGCAGCGCTGCAGGGCAGGGCTCCTACAATGAGCAGTTCTTC	TRBJ2-1	.	.	TRBV29-1
CASSDYNTGNNEKLFF	TGTGCCAGCAGTGACTATAATACAGGGAATAATGAAAAACTGTTTTTT	TRBJ1-4	.	once	TRBV25-1
CASSLRRLGNSPLHF	TGTGCCAGCAGCCTTAGGAGGTTAGGTAATTCACCCCTCCACTTT	TRBJ1-6	.	once	TRBV11-2
CASSLVGRSGSPLHF	TGCGCCAGCAGCTTGGTGGGAAGAAGCGGCTCACCCCTCCACTTT	TRBJ1-6	.	.	TRBV5-1
CSVGEGARVYEQYF	TGCAGCGTTGGAGAGGGGGCTCGCGTCTACGAGCAGTACTTC	TRBJ2-7	TRBD1	.	TRBV29-1
CASSMEGDQPQHF	TGTGCCAGTAGTATGGAAGGGGATCAGCCCCAGCATTTT	TRBJ1-5	.	.	TRBV19
CASSLFGGVNSPLHF	TGTGCCAGCAGTTTATTCGGAGGGGTGAATTCACCCCTCCACTTT	TRBJ1-6	.	.	TRBV27
CASSLAFGWVGTDTQYF	TGTGCCAGCAGCTTAGCTTTCGGGTGGGTTGGCACAGATACGCAGTATTTT	TRBJ2-3	.	.	TRBV7-2
CASSDQRRQGGGYTF	TGTGCCAGCAGTGACCAACGTCGGCAGGGTGGTGGCTACACCTTC	TRBJ1-2	.	once	TRBV6-1
CASSRRVSGNTIYF	TGTGCCAGCAGCCGGAGAGTCTCTGGAAACACCATATATTTT	TRBJ1-3	.	.	TRBV5-6
CASSPGTGGARGYTF	TGTGCCAGCAGCCCAGGGACAGGGGGCGCGCGGGGCTACACCTTC	TRBJ1-2	TRBD1	.	TRBV7-2
CASSFDREAGYTF	TGTGCCAGCAGTTTCGACAGGGAGGCTGGCTACACCTTC	TRBJ1-2	TRBD1	.	TRBV6-6
CASSQDGQGGQPQHF	TGTGCCAGCAGCCAAGACGGACAGGGAGGGCAGCCCCAGCATTTT	TRBJ1-5	TRBD1	.	TRBV4-2
CASSSSGSSYNEQFF	TGCGCCAGCAGCTCGTCAGGGTCCTCCTACAATGAGCAGTTCTTC	TRBJ2-1	.	.	TRBV5-1
CASSVGGFGNTIYF	TGTGCCAGCAGCGTAGGCGGTTTTGGAAACACCATATATTTT	TRBJ1-3	.	.	TRBV9
CASSLAQGPDTQYF	TGCGCCAGCAGCTTGGCCCAGGGCCCAGATACGCAGTATTTT	TRBJ2-3	.	.	TRBV5-1
CASSSSPGLNAYNEQFF	TGTGCCAGCAGCTCCTCTCCGGGACTGAACGCCTACAATGAGCAGTTCTTC	TRBJ2-1	.	few	TRBV13
CASSLSGGSQQPQHF	TGTGCCAGCAGCTTAAGCGGGGGATCCCAGCAGCCCCAGCATTTT	TRBJ1-5	.	.	TRBV7-9
CASSPGQGFREQYF	TGCGCCAGCAGCCCAGGACAGGGCTTCCGCGAGCAGTACTTC	TRBJ2-7	TRBD1	.	TRBV5-1
CASSLEGDREDYGYTF	TGTGCCAGCAGCTTAGAGGGTGACAGGGAGGACTATGGCTACACCTTC	TRBJ1-2	TRBD1	.	TRBV7-9
CASSLGANTEAFF	TGTGCCAGCAGCTTAGGAGCAAACACTGAAGCTTTCTTT	TRBJ1-1	.	once	TRBV11-3
CASSQAGTGGRTEAFF	TGTGCCAGCAGCCAGGCCGGGACAGGGGGTAGGACTGAAGCTTTCTTT	TRBJ1-1	TRBD1	.	TRBV14
CAWSVPWYRGLDQPQHF	TGTGCCTGGAGTGTACCCTGGTACAGGGGGCTGGATCAGCCCCAGCATTTT	TRBJ1-5	TRBD1	.	TRBV30
CASSLSGGSYNEQFF	TGCGCCAGCAGCTTGTCCGGGGGCTCCTACAATGAGCAGTTCTTC	TRBJ2-1	.	.	TRBV5-1
CASSQDLDFYGYTF	TGCGCCAGCAGCCAAGATTTAGACTTCTATGGCTACACCTTC	TRBJ1-2	.	.	TRBV4-1
CASSFGLLLHSYEQYF	TGTGCCAGCAGCTTCGGACTTCTCCTTCACTCCTACGAGCAGTACTTC	TRBJ2-7	.	.	TRBV5-4